This T cell receptor beta chain came from a study of cytomegalovirus exposure and HLA in healthy donors. It was the 120-subject validation cohort, separate from the approximately 680-subject first cohort, to which the donors belonged. The V gene lost 4 bases and the J gene lost 0 bases, with 9 bases spanning the gap. Per the germline V gene, CDR1 is SNHLY and CDR2 is FYNNEI. The CDR3 loop spans 15 amino acids. Some clones are missing from TCRdb's copy, which holds only in-frame ones; the method was immunoSEQ multiplex PCR. The sample records 120,000 or so clones, roughly 90% being singletons. The chain employs TRBV2 and TRBJ2-2; D remains unclear. This TCR derives from a woman younger than 35 in good health and CMV-seronegative. Sequencing input: PBMCs. The DNA of the CDR3 is TGTGCCAGCAGTGCGGGTTCCACGAACACCGGGGAGCTGTTTTTT. It translates to CASSAGSTNTGELFF.